The clone carrying this T cell receptor (beta chain) showed up just a few times. CDR3 length: 16 residues. Germline CDR1 MNHEY, CDR2 SMNVEV (reference sequence). Trimming shortened V by 6 bases and J by 1 base, and 16 bases separated the two germline ends. TCRdb re-analysed the 5' RACE reads in MiXCR, keeping a single row per CDR3 protein. In the table there are under 200,000 distinct CDR3 sequences, approximately 9.9% of which are singletons. This entry comes from a study of T cells after yellow fever vaccination. The chain has TRBV27 and TRBJ1-5; D is uncertain. The material was CD8+ T cells sorted from PBMCs, obtained 15 days after the yellow fever booster vaccination. The clonotype comes from a man between 18 and 29 years old who received the YFV17D yellow fever vaccine. In DNA, the CDR3 is TGTGCCAGCAGGCTTAAGGGCGGAATGAGCAATCAGCCCCAGCATTTT. Protein sequence: CASRLKGGMSNQPQHF.